This TCR beta chain derives from a study of blood T cell repertoires in COVID-19. As handled by the study authors: From reference gene primer amplification, estimates of nucleated cell counts were derived. Profiling relied on immunoSEQ multiplex PCR, and the TCRdb table lists in-frame clones only, not all of them. The V and J calls and clone size are taken from that table; D and trimming were inferred from the DNA. The sample contains 350,000 to 450,000 clones, 85% of which appear only once. The CDR3 runs to 15 residues. V dropped 6 bases and J dropped 8; count of bases not matched to a gene: 13. The germline V gene has CDR1 LGHNT and CDR2 FRNRAP.

The sequence derives from a young woman with acute or convalescent COVID-19. The J gene is TRBJ2-1, the V gene TRBV12-5, with 7 bases aligning to TRBD1. Sequenced input: peripheral blood. CDR3 region: CASGPRGGLGHEQFF. CDR3 in DNA: TGTGCTAGTGGCCCGAGAGGGGGCCTAGGCCATGAGCAGTTCTTC.